The 19 T cell receptor beta chains below were found in one sample sequenced in a study of spatial heterogeneity in lung cancer. TCRdb itself ran the 5' RACE reads through MiXCR, one entry per CDR3 protein. The table shows approximately 93,000 distinct CDR3 sequences, with 19% occurring only once. Documented time point: blood at routine non-recurrence follow-up after resection. The sample in question was PBMCs, obtained at follow-up. The source is a male donor with early-stage non-small cell lung cancer.

V gene TRBV3-1 combines with J gene TRBJ2-7; D gene ambiguous. Deletions cut 1 base from V and 0 bases from J, with 7 bases between. The CDR3 spans 14 residues. Germline CDR1 reads LGHDT; CDR2 reads YNNKEL (reference sequence). CDR3 DNA: TGTGCCAGCAGCCAAGGTGGCAACTCCTACGAGCAGTACGTC. Its translation is CASSQGGNSYEQYV.

This chain uses TRBV27 with TRBJ1-2; D is possibly TRBD1 (5 bases). The CDR3 sequence is 15 residues long. Germline loops: CDR1 MNHEY, CDR2 SMNVEV (reference sequence). V shed 2 bases and J shed 4 bases, with 14 bases lying between them. CDR3: CASSLDPGRPYGYTF. Here the CDR3 DNA reads TGTGCCAGCAGTTTAGATCCAGGGCGGCCCTATGGCTACACCTTC.

Remarks on this clonotype: Lacking the conserved final phenylalanine or tryptophan, this CDR3 likely reflects a read error. It is unclear where the CDR3 begins or ends on the DNA, so no DNA is shown, and the CDR3 is as TCRdb lists it. This sequence joins TRBV7-9 and TRBJ2-5; the D call in the table, TRBD1, was not verified against the DNA. The CDR3 has 12 residues if both end residues are counted. Germline lookup yields CDR1 SEHNR and CDR2 FQNEAQ (reference sequence). CDR3 in amino acids: CASSLEGGRGIL.

This chain uses TRBV5-6 with TRBJ2-7; D is ambiguous. This CDR3 comprises 13 residues. The V gene's germline CDR1 is SGHDT and CDR2 YYEEEE. With 0 bases removed from V and 2 bases from J, the gap between germline ends came to 6 bases. CDR3 amino acids: CASSLAQAYEQYF. The DNA for the CDR3 is TGTGCCAGCAGCTTGGCTCAGGCCTACGAGCAGTACTTC.

V is TRBV2 and J is TRBJ2-4; weak D call: TRBD1 (5 bases). The germline CDR1 and CDR2 sequences are SNHLY and FYNNEI. V lost 5 bases and J 5 bases, leaving 19 bases between the germline ends. The CDR3 consists of 16 residues. CDR3 sequence: CASSFPPRVRENIQYF. CDR3 nucleotides: TGTGCCAGCAGTTTCCCCCCCAGGGTCCGTGAAAACATTCAGTACTTC.

This clonotype turned up a few times. This chain's CDR3 is CSVVLPHRGYTF. The CDR3 DNA sequence: TGCAGCGTTGTCTTGCCCCACCGGGGCTACACCTTC. The rearrangement uses TRBV29-1 and TRBJ1-2; D uncertain. The CDR3 length is 12 residues. Germline V gives CDR1 SQVTM, CDR2 ANQGSEA. V was clipped by 4 bases and J by 8 bases, with 14 bases between them.

The CDR3 DNA sequence: TGTGCCAGCAGCTTAGCCAGGCGGGTATCCGGGGAGCTGTTTTTT. Encoded protein: CASSLARRVSGELFF. The chain employs TRBV11-2 and TRBJ2-2; D perhaps matches TRBD2 (5 bases). Trimming left V 1 base short and J 6 bases short, with 12 bases between. The CDR3 totals 15 residues. The germline V gene has CDR1 SGHAT and CDR2 FQNNGV. The variable domain in full, completed from reference TRBV11-2 and TRBJ2-2, reads EAGVAQSPRYKIIEKRQSVAFWCNPISGHATLYWYQQILGQGPKLLIQFQNNGVVDDSQLPKDRFSAERLKGVDSTLKIQPAKLEDSAVYLCASSLARRVSGELFFGEGSRLTVL.

The sample holds a few counts of this clonotype. J is TRBJ1-1 and V is TRBV2; D not certain. Trimming pared 6 bases from V and 4 bases from J, leaving 12 bases between. Germline CDR1 reads SNHLY; CDR2 reads FYNNEI. This CDR3 has 13 residues. The CDR3 DNA is TGTGCCAGCAGCCAATTTCTGAGCACTGAAGCTTTCTTT. It codes for CASSQFLSTEAFF.

The CDR3 DNA sequence: TGTGCCAGCAGTTACTCAATGAATGAGCAGTTCTTC. Its translation: CASSYSMNEQFF. The V and J genes are TRBV6-2 or TRBV6-3 and TRBJ2-1; D is unclear. The V end lost 0 bases, the J end lost 7 bases, and 4 bases lay between the germline ends. Germline V gene sequence: CDR1 MNHEY, CDR2 SVGEGT. CDR3 size: 12 residues.

As concerns this clonotype: This may be a read error, as it is one base from a much larger clone. The chain employs TRBV18 and TRBJ1-4; D gene unclear. The germline gives CDR1 KGHSH, CDR2 LQKENI. The CDR3 spans 13 residues. Here the CDR3 reads CASSPGANKKLFF. The CDR3 DNA sequence: TGTGCCAGCTCACCAGGAGCTAATAAAAAACTGTTTTTT.

The rearrangement uses TRBV29-1 and TRBJ2-3; 11 positions agree with TRBD2. The trim removed 3 bases at V and 4 bases at J, leaving 3 bases unmatched. The CDR3 spans 14 residues. Germline CDR1 is SQVTM and CDR2 is ANQGSEA. As DNA, the CDR3 is TGCAGCGTTGATAGCGGGGGGGTCCCAGATACGCAGTATTTT. It encodes CSVDSGGVPDTQYF.

The chain carries TRBV20-1 and TRBJ2-7; the match to TRBD2 covers 8 bases. Germline trimming cut 6 bases from V and 0 bases from J; bases unmatched to any gene: 4. Germline loops: CDR1 DFQATT, CDR2 SNEGSKA (reference sequence). The length of the CDR3 is 13 residues. The CDR3 is CSATGTSSYEQYF. In DNA form, the CDR3 reads TGCAGTGCAACCGGGACTAGCTCCTACGAGCAGTACTTC.

The rearrangement links TRBV12-3 or TRBV12-4 to TRBJ1-1; 9 nucleotides agree with TRBD1. The CDR3 is made up of 15 amino acids. V shed 7 bases, J shed 1 base, and the junction held 7 bases outside the gene matches. The CDR3 here is CASKPTGQGNTEAFF. As DNA, the CDR3 is TGTGCCAGCAAACCTACGGGACAGGGGAACACTGAAGCTTTCTTT.

This clonotype has a handful of counts. V is TRBV19 and J is TRBJ1-5; TRBD1 is a possible D gene (6 bases). Germline V gene sequence: CDR1 LNHDA, CDR2 SQIVND (reference sequence). V lost 3 bases to trimming and J lost 6 bases, with 12 bases between them. This CDR3 spans 14 amino acids. DNA of the CDR3: TGTGCCAGTAGTATCGCAGGGGAGCGTCAGCCCCAGCATTTT. Encoded protein: CASSIAGERQPQHF.

This clonotype was found many times. The chain recombines TRBV7-2 with TRBJ2-5; 7 bases map to TRBD1. The CDR3 is 14 amino acids. CDR1 SGHTA and CDR2 FQGNSA come from the germline V gene. V trimming: 3 bases; J trimming: 1 base; junction bases outside the gene matches: 2. CDR3 DNA sequence: TGTGCCAGCAGCTTTGGGACAGCCCAAGAGACCCAGTACTTC. Protein product: CASSFGTAQETQYF.

The sample holds a few counts of this clonotype. The V call is TRBV11-1, the J call TRBJ2-7; TRBD2 might be the D (6 bases). CDR1 and CDR2 (germline): SGHAT, FQDESV (reference sequence). Deletions cut 7 bases from V and 0 bases from J, with 7 bases between. CDR3 length: 12 residues. This chain's CDR3 is CASIGSSYEQYF. The DNA for the CDR3 is TGTGCCAGCATCGGGAGCTCCTACGAGCAGTACTTC.

V and J are TRBV6-1 and TRBJ2-1, with a possible D match to TRBD2 (7 bases). This CDR3 has 17 amino acids. Trimming removed 0 bases from V and 0 bases from J, with 12 bases in between. From germline, CDR1 is MNHNS and CDR2 SASEGT. This chain's CDR3 is CASSEAVGGPSYNEQFF. CDR3 DNA: TGTGCCAGCAGTGAAGCCGTCGGGGGGCCCTCCTACAATGAGCAGTTCTTC.

This clonotype was recorded many times. The genes are TRBV11-2 and TRBJ2-3; D may be TRBD2 (5 bases). CDR3 length: 14 residues. Trimming took 1 base from V and 3 from J, leaving 8 bases between them. Per germline, CDR1 SGHAT and CDR2 FQNNGV. CDR3 region: CASSLVWETDTQYF. The CDR3 DNA is TGTGCCAGCAGCTTAGTTTGGGAGACAGATACGCAGTATTTT.

V gene TRBV5-6 combines with J gene TRBJ2-3, with 9 nucleotides matching TRBD2. Germline CDR1 is SGHDT and CDR2 is YYEEEE. CDR3 length: 17 amino acids. V shed 1 base, J shed 0 bases, and the junction held 6 bases outside the gene matches. In DNA form, the CDR3 reads TGTGCCAGCAGCTTGATGGCTAGCGGGGTGAGCACAGATACGCAGTATTTT. It yields the protein CASSLMASGVSTDTQYF.